This T cell receptor beta chain came from a study of cytomegalovirus exposure and HLA in healthy donors. Study-level findings and limits: Based on reports, TCR beta sequences accurately predicted HLA-A and HLA-B alleles for most subjects. Investigators reported 150 to 200 TCR beta chains as tied to cytomegalovirus.

The CDR3 spans 15 residues. Germline-derived CDR1 and CDR2 are ENHRY and SYGVKD. Trimming at V came to 4 bases and at J to 1 base, leaving 2 bases not matched to a gene. In nominal health when sampled, donors likely had unrecorded immune exposures nonetheless. Only a few counts were recorded for this clone. Its antigen is unidentified. Researchers ran the PCR with 60 Vbeta and 13 Jbeta primers. As originally analysed: Roughly 73 million unique TCR beta chains, roughly 11 million of them shared, were counted by a later analysis. Assay: immunoSEQ multiplex PCR; the TCRdb copy retains only in-frame clones and omits some. The V and J calls and clone size come from that table; D and trimming were worked out from the DNA. The table records 75,000 to 95,000 clones, over 65% of them present only once.

The chain is built from TRBV10-3 and TRBJ2-7; 12 bases map to TRBD2. The source material was PBMCs. The TCR was taken from a woman aged 40 to 49 in good health and CMV-seropositive. In nucleotides, the CDR3 is TGTGCCATCAGTGGGCTAGCGGGAGGGTCCTACGAGCAGTACTTC. Residues: CAISGLAGGSYEQYF.